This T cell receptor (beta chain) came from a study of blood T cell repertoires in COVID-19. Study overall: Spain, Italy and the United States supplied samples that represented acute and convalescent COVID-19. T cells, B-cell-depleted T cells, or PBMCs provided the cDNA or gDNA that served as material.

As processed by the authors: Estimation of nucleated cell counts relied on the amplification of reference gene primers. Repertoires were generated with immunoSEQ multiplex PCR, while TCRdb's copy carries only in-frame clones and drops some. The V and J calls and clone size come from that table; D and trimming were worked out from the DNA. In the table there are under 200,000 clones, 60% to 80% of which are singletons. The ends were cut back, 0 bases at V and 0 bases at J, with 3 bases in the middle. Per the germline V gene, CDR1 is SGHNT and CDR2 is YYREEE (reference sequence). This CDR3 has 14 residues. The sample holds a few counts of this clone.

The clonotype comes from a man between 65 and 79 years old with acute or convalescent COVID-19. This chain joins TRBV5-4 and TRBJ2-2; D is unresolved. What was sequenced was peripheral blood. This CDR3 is CASSLAANTGELFF. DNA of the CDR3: TGTGCCAGCAGCTTGGCGGCGAACACCGGGGAGCTGTTTTTT.